Presented here are 16 T cell receptor beta chains from one specimen sequenced in a study of CD8 T cells in Susac syndrome. The RNA, about 0.45 to 1 ug, was put through reverse transcription using random hexamers. MiXCR, run by TCRdb on the immunoSEQ multiplex PCR reads, gives a single entry per CDR3 protein. The sample lists fewer than 140,000 distinct CDR3 sequences, roughly 94% seen once, with approximately 0.41% in the top ten. Sequenced sample: CD8+ T cells from PBMCs. The origin of the receptors is a human donor with Susac syndrome.

The chain's CDR3 is CATSRDEGTYEQYF. The CDR3, as DNA: TGTGCCACCAGCAGAGACGAGGGGACCTACGAGCAGTACTTC. The rearrangement joins TRBV15 to TRBJ2-7; D possibly matches TRBD1 or TRBD2 (5 bases each). The germline V and J ends were trimmed by 0 bases and 2 bases, with 8 bases remaining between them. This CDR3 region has 14 residues. Looked up from germline, CDR1 is LNHNV and CDR2 is YYDKDF (reference sequence).

The rearrangement links TRBV5-1 to TRBJ2-7; D is unresolved. CDR1 and CDR2 from the germline V gene are SGHRS and YFSETQ. This CDR3 has 12 amino acids. V was shortened by 4 bases and J by 2 bases, with 7 bases between the two germline ends. CDR3 bases: TGCGCCAGCAGCCCGGACGCCTACGAGCAGTACTTC. It encodes CASSPDAYEQYF.

V and J are TRBV12-3 or TRBV12-4 and TRBJ2-7; 9 bases line up with TRBD2. The CDR3 contains 14 residues. V was clipped by 4 bases and J by 6 bases; unmatched bases: 7. DNA for the CDR3: TGTGCCAGCAGTTCCCCGGGACTAGCAGCCGAGCAGTACTTC. As protein: CASSSPGLAAEQYF.

V usage is TRBV13 and J usage is TRBJ2-1; D call uncertain. Trimming took off 4 bases at V and 8 bases at J, with 15 bases between the two ends. The CDR3 consists of 14 residues. In germline, CDR1 is PRHDT, CDR2 FYEKMQ (reference sequence). The CDR3 DNA reads TGTGCCAGCAGCTCCCTTCGAGGCCGGGATGAGCAGTTCTTC. It is translated as CASSSLRGRDEQFF.

This chain joins TRBV29-1 and TRBJ2-7, with TRBD2 identical over 7 bases. V shed 7 bases, J shed 1 base, and the junction held 10 bases outside the gene matches. The V gene's germline CDR1 is SQVTM and CDR2 ANQGSEA. The CDR3 runs to 14 residues. CDR3 in amino acids: CSDQPLGGSYEQYF. The DNA for the CDR3 is TGCAGCGACCAACCCCTGGGAGGGTCCTACGAGCAGTACTTC.

The chain uses TRBV9 and TRBJ2-2; 7 nucleotides match TRBD2. The trim removed 4 bases at V and 0 bases at J, leaving 6 bases unmatched. The germline V gene encodes CDR1 SGDLS and CDR2 YYNGEE. The CDR3 has 16 amino acids. The CDR3 sequence: CASSHPSGTNTGELFF. The CDR3 coding sequence is TGTGCCAGCAGCCACCCTAGCGGAACGAACACCGGGGAGCTGTTTTTT. Complete variable domain (other parts from reference TRBV9 and TRBJ2-2): DSGVTQTPKHLITATGQRVTLRCSPRSGDLSVYWYQQSLDQGLQFLIQYYNGEERAKGNILERFSAQQFPDLHSELNLSSLELGDSALYFCASSHPSGTNTGELFFGEGSRLTVL.

This clonotype was seen only once. The rearrangement links TRBV6-6 to TRBJ2-5; 11 bases map to TRBD2. The V segment lost 7 bases and the J segment 4 bases; nucleotides outside the gene matches: 5. The CDR3 runs 14 residues. Germline assignment: CDR1 MNHNY and CDR2 SVGAGI (reference sequence). This CDR3 reads CASTELAGVETQYF. CDR3 bases: TGTGCCAGCACTGAACTAGCGGGGGTAGAGACCCAGTACTTC.

The chain carries TRBV7-9 and TRBJ2-7; D is undetermined. The germline V and J ends were trimmed by 5 bases and 1 base, with 9 bases remaining between them. This CDR3 region has 13 residues. Germline CDR1 SEHNR, CDR2 FQNEAQ (reference sequence). The DNA for the CDR3 is TGTGCCAGCAGCCCCCAGGAATCCTACGAGCAGTACTTC. Translation gives CASSPQESYEQYF.

This clonotype was detected only once. This rearrangement joins TRBV19 to TRBJ2-1; D gene unclear. CDR3 length equals 12 residues. Trimming stripped 6 bases from V and 1 base from J, with 4 bases between. Germline lookup yields CDR1 LNHDA and CDR2 SQIVND (reference sequence). CDR3 coding DNA: TGTGCCAGTAGCTTTTCCTACAATGAGCAGTTCTTC. This codes for CASSFSYNEQFF.

The CDR3 DNA reads TGTGCCAGCAGCGTAGCGGGGACAACGGCCTACGAGCAGTACTTC. Translating it yields CASSVAGTTAYEQYF. This chain connects TRBV9 to TRBJ2-7; possibly TRBD1 for D (6 bases). The CDR3 runs to 15 residues. Trimming removed 0 bases at V and 2 bases at J, with 12 bases between. Germline V lookup: CDR1 SGDLS, CDR2 YYNGEE. The variable domain in full, completed from reference TRBV9 and TRBJ2-7, reads DSGVTQTPKHLITATGQRVTLRCSPRSGDLSVYWYQQSLDQGLQFLIQYYNGEERAKGNILERFSAQQFPDLHSELNLSSLELGDSALYFCASSVAGTTAYEQYFGPGTRLTVT.

V usage is TRBV6-2 or TRBV6-3 and J usage is TRBJ2-5; D is unclear. Germline loops: CDR1 MNHEY, CDR2 SVGEGT. This CDR3 contains 14 residues. Trimming left V 2 bases short and J 4 bases short, with 11 bases between. The CDR3 here is CASSYGGGAETQYF. CDR3 sequence (DNA): TGTGCCAGCAGTTACGGCGGCGGAGCAGAGACCCAGTACTTC.

V usage is TRBV7-9 and J usage is TRBJ1-6; no clear D gene. Germline values: CDR1 SEHNR, CDR2 FQNEAQ (reference sequence). This CDR3 contains 15 residues. Trimming stripped 3 bases from V and 3 bases from J, with 9 bases between. CDR3 loop: CASSLGPGYNSPLHF. The CDR3, as DNA: TGTGCCAGCAGCTTGGGTCCGGGCTATAATTCACCCCTCCACTTT.

This chain joins TRBV11-3 and TRBJ2-7; a possible D gene is TRBD2 (5 bases). CDR3 size: 12 residues. V was trimmed by 3 bases and J by 6 bases, leaving 9 bases between them. Germline V gene data show CDR1 as SGHNT and CDR2 as YENEEA. Here the CDR3 reads CASSFAGGEQYF. The CDR3, as DNA: TGTGCCAGCAGCTTTGCGGGTGGCGAGCAGTACTTC.

The table lists this clonotype with a count of one. The CDR3 loop is CASSLTGVGTDTQYF. The CDR3 bases are TGTGCCAGCTCGCTGACAGGGGTCGGCACAGATACGCAGTATTTT. The chain joins TRBV18 to TRBJ2-3, with TRBD1 identical over 8 bases. Per the germline V gene, CDR1 is KGHSH and CDR2 is LQKENI. Unmatched junction bases numbered 6, after V lost 6 bases and J lost 1 base. This CDR3 has 15 residues.

V and J are TRBV5-1 and TRBJ2-1; D is possibly TRBD2 (5 bases). The ends were cut back, 4 bases at V and 4 bases at J, with 24 bases in the middle. The CDR3 totals 18 residues. Germline CDR1 and CDR2: SGHRS and YFSETQ. As DNA, the CDR3 is TGCGCCAGCAGCCCCTCAAATTCACAAGCGGAGCCGTACAATGAGCAGTTCTTC. It is translated as CASSPSNSQAEPYNEQFF.

The chain employs TRBV29-1 and TRBJ1-2, with no clear D. This CDR3 has 13 amino acids. Germline V gives CDR1 SQVTM, CDR2 ANQGSEA. The ends were cut back, 6 bases at V and 4 bases at J, with 15 bases in the middle. The DNA for the CDR3 is TGCAGCGTCCCGCCGAGGGAAGGCTATGGCTACACCTTC. Amino acids: CSVPPREGYGYTF.